This T cell receptor beta chain was identified in a study of Ad26.COV2.S vaccination and SARS-CoV-2 variants. The table came from immunoSEQ multiplex PCR; TCRdb's copy has only in-frame clones and leaves some out. The sample comprises 350,000 to 450,000 clones, 92% of which are singletons, and 3% to 5% rests with the top ten. This CDR3 has 16 residues. Germline V gene sequence: CDR1 LNHNV, CDR2 YYDKDF (reference sequence). Trimming left V 3 bases short and J 5 bases short, with 17 bases between. Overall study findings and caveats: Vaccinees reportedly had broad spike-specific CD8+ and CD4+ T cell responses.

With regard to this clone: Antigen: not known.

This sequence originates from a human donor who had recovered from COVID-19. The sequenced sample was peripheral blood, obtained after recovery from COVID-19. The gene calls are TRBV15 and TRBJ2-1; weak D call: TRBD2 (6 bases). In nucleotides, the CDR3 is TGTGCCACCAGCAGGGAACTGCGGGACTTCAACAATGAGCAGTTCTTC. It translates to CATSRELRDFNNEQFF.